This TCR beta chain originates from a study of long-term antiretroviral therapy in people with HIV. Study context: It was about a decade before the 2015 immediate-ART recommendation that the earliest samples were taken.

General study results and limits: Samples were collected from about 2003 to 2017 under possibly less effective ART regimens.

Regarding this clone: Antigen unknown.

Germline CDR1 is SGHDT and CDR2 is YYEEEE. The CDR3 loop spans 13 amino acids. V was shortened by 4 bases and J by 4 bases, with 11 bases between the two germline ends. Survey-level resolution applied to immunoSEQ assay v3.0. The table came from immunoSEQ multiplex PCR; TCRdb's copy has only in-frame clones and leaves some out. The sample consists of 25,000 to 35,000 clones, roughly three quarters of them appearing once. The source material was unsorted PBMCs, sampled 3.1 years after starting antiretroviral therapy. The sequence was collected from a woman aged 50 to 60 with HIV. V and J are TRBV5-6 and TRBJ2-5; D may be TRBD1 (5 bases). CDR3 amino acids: CASSRAGPETQYF. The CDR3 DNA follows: TGTGCCAGCAGCCGAGCAGGGCCAGAGACCCAGTACTTC.